The 11 T cell receptor beta chains below all came from one sample that was sequenced in a study of response to subunit inactivated influenza vaccine. TCRdb reanalysed the RT-PCR reads using MiXCR and keeps one entry per CDR3 protein. The sample has more than 500,000 distinct CDR3 sequences, around 11% seen once; the top ten hold approximately 11%. This sample was shared with a second study, whose subject was T cells expressing NK-cell markers. That source reports: A 5'RACE template switching approach incorporating UMIs was used to make TCR beta cDNA.

This specimen was PBMCs from blood, taken on the day of vaccination. These receptor sequences come from a man between 45 and 60 years old who received an inactivated influenza vaccine.

As concerns this clonotype: A single base separates this from a much larger clone, so it may be a read error. V is TRBV20-1 and J is TRBJ2-3, with 7 bases that match TRBD2. CDR1 and CDR2 from the germline V gene are DFQATT and SNEGSKA (reference sequence). This CDR3 is built from 15 residues. CDR3 amino acids: CSARDGKRGSDTHYF. CDR3 sequence (DNA): TGCAGTGCTAGAGACGGGAAGCGGGGCTCAGATACGCACTATTTT.

This chain joins TRBV11-3 and TRBJ2-1; 8 bases agree with TRBD2. Germline V lookup: CDR1 SGHNT, CDR2 YENEEA. CDR3 size: 15 residues. V shed 5 bases and J 11 bases; nucleotides not matched to a gene: 14. The CDR3 protein is CASSNTSGSSVKQFF. The CDR3 nucleotides read TGTGCCAGCAGCAATACTAGCGGCTCTTCAGTTAAGCAGTTCTTC.

The gene calls are TRBV10-3 and TRBJ2-2; D is uncertain. Germline assignment: CDR1 ENHRY and CDR2 SYGVKD. Trimming shortened V by 6 bases and J by 2 bases, and 16 bases separated the two germline ends. This CDR3 is built from 16 residues. CDR3 sequence (DNA): TGTGCCATCAGCTACGACTCCGGATCCAACACCGGGGAGCTGTTTTTT. It codes for CAISYDSGSNTGELFF.

This clonotype came up many times. V gene TRBV7-2 combines with J gene TRBJ1-6; TRBD1 is a possible D gene (5 bases). The CDR3 loop spans 14 amino acids. CDR1 and CDR2 (germline): SGHTA, FQGNSA. V was pared by 6 bases and J by 7 bases, with 13 bases between. The CDR3 loop is CASSRDGNNSPLHF. For the CDR3, the DNA is TGTGCCAGCAGTAGGGACGGAAACAATTCACCCCTCCACTTT.

V is TRBV20-1 and J is TRBJ2-7; TRBD1 agrees at 8 bases. Germline CDR1 DFQATT, CDR2 SNEGSKA (reference sequence). The CDR3 has 13 amino acids. V was pared by 8 bases and J by 2 bases, with 8 bases of the junction left unmatched. The CDR3 DNA sequence: TGCAGTACCGCACAGGGGGTAACCTACGAGCAGTACTTC. It specifies CSTAQGVTYEQYF.

The V call is TRBV9, the J call TRBJ1-2; possibly TRBD1 for D (5 bases). Trimming shortened V by 0 bases and J by 4 bases, and 10 bases separated the two germline ends. Germline CDR1 reads SGDLS; CDR2 reads YYNGEE. This CDR3 spans 14 amino acids. For the CDR3, the DNA is TGTGCCAGCAGCGTAGACGACAGTGCCTATGGCTACACCTTC. This sequence encodes CASSVDDSAYGYTF.

The V call is TRBV5-1, the J call TRBJ1-1; TRBD1 aligns across 10 bases. Germline V gene data show CDR1 as SGHRS and CDR2 as YFSETQ. V shed 7 bases, J shed 4 bases, and the junction held 4 bases outside the gene matches. CDR3 length: 13 residues. The DNA for the CDR3 is TGCGCCAGCGCCCGGGACAGGGGCACTGAAGCTTTCTTT. It codes for CASARDRGTEAFF.

This clonotype was observed a single time. The chain links TRBV7-2 to TRBJ2-7, with D perhaps being TRBD1 or TRBD2 (5 bases each). Germline CDR1 SGHTA, CDR2 FQGNSA. Deletions cut 1 base from V and 4 bases from J, with 20 bases between. The CDR3 covers 17 residues. The CDR3 DNA follows: TGTGCCAGCAGCTTAGGAGGTACCGGGACCGATGGTTACGAGCAGTACTTC. Protein: CASSLGGTGTDGYEQYF.

Ten or more counts support this clonotype. The CDR3 spells CSAYDRTSTDTQYF. The CDR3 region has the DNA TGCAGTGCCTACGATAGGACTAGCACAGATACGCAGTATTTT. This chain links TRBV20-1 with TRBJ2-3; possible D gene TRBD2, 5 bases. The V gene's germline CDR1 is DFQATT and CDR2 SNEGSKA (reference sequence). This CDR3 has 14 amino acids. V was clipped by 6 bases and J by 0 bases, with 13 bases between them.

This clonotype has a handful of counts. The rearrangement links TRBV20-1 to TRBJ2-7; D might be TRBD2 (6 bases). The V and J ends lost 0 bases and 2 bases respectively, with 14 bases between them. In germline, CDR1 is DFQATT, CDR2 SNEGSKA (reference sequence). CDR3 size: 15 residues. CDR3 nucleotides: TGCAGTGCTAGAGATCGGGGGAAAATTACCTACGAGCAGTACTTC. Residues: CSARDRGKITYEQYF.

This clonotype was picked up a small number of times. The gene calls are TRBV20-1 and TRBJ2-7, with 10 bases matching TRBD2. Germline V lookup: CDR1 DFQATT, CDR2 SNEGSKA (reference sequence). This CDR3 spans 16 amino acids. Trimming removed 1 base from V and 1 base from J; junction bases left unmatched: 7. CDR3 in DNA: TGCAGTGCTAGAGGTCCGGGACTAGCGATTTCCTACGAGCAGTACTTC. Translating gives CSARGPGLAISYEQYF.